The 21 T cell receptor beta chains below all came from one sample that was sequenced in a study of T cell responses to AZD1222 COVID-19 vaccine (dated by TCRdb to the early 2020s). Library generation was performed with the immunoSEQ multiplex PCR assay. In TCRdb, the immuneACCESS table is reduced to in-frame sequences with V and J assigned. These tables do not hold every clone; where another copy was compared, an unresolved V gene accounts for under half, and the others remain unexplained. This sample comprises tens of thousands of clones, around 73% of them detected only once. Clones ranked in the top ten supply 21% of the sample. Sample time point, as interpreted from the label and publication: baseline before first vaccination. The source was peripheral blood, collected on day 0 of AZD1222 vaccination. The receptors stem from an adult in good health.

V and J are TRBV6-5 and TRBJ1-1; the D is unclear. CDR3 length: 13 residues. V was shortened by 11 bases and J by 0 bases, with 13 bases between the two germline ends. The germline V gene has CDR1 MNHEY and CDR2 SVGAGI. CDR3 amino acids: CAGGQSMNTEAFF. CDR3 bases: TGTGCCGGCGGGCAGTCGATGAACACTGAAGCTTTCTTT.

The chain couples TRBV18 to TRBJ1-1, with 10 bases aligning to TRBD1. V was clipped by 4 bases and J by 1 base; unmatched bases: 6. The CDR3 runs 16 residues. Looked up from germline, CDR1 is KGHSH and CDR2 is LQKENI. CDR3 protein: CASSQGTGVANTEAFF. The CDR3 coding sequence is TGTGCCAGCTCACAGGGGACAGGGGTTGCGAACACTGAAGCTTTCTTT.

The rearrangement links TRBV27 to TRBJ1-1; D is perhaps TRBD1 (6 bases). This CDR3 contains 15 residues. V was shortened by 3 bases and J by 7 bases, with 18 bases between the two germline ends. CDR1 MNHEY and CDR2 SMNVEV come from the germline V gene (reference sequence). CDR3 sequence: CASSFTGGGAHEAFF. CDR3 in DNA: TGTGCCAGCAGTTTTACCGGTGGGGGGGCCCATGAAGCTTTCTTT.

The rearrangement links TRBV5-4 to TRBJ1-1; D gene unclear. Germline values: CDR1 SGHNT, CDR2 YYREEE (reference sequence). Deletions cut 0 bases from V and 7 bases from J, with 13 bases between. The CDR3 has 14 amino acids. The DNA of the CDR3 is TGTGCCAGCAGCTTGGCCGAATTCCGGGGTGAAGCTTTCTTT. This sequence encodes CASSLAEFRGEAFF.

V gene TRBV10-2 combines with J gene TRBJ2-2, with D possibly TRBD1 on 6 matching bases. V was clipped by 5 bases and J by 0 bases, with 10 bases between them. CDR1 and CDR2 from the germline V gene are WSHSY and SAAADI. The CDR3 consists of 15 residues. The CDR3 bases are TGCGCCAGCAGTCTACAGGGTGCGAACACCGGGGAGCTGTTTTTT. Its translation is CASSLQGANTGELFF.

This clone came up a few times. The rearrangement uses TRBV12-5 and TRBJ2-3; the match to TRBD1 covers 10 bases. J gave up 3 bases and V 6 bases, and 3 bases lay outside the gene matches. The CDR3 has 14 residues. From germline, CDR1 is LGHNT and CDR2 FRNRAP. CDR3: CASGRDRGTDTQYF. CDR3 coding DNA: TGTGCTAGTGGCCGGGACAGGGGTACAGATACGCAGTATTTT.

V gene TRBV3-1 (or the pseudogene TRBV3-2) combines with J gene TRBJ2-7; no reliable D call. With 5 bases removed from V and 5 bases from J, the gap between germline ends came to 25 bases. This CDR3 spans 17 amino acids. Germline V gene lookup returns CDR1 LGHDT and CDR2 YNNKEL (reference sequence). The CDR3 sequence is CASSSGHRSPLADEQYF. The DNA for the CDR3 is TGTGCCAGCAGCTCTGGCCACCGATCCCCCTTGGCCGACGAGCAGTACTTC.

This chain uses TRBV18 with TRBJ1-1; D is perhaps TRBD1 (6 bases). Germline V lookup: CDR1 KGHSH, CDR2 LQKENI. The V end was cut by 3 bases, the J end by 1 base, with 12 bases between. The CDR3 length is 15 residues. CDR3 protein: CASSPTGWANTEAFF. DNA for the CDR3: TGTGCCAGCTCACCCACAGGGTGGGCGAACACTGAAGCTTTCTTT.

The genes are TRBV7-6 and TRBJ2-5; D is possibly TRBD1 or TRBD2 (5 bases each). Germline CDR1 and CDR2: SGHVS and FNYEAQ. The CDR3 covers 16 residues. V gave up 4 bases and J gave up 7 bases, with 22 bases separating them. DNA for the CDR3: TGTGCCAGCAGCTCACGGGGTATAGGGACGGGACGGACCCAGTACTTC. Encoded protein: CASSSRGIGTGRTQYF.

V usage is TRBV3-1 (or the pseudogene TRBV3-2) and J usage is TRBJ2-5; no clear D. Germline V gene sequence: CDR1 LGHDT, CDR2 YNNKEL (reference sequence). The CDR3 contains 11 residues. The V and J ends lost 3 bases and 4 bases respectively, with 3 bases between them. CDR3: CASSHAETQYF. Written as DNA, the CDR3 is TGTGCCAGCAGCCATGCAGAGACCCAGTACTTC.

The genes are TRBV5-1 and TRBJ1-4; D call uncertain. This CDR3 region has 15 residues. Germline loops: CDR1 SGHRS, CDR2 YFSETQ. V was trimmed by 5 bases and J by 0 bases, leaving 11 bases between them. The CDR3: CASSKDSATNEKLFF. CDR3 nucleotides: TGCGCCAGCAGTAAGGACTCAGCAACTAATGAAAAACTGTTTTTT. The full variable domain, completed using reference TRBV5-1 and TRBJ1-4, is KAGVTQTPRYLIKTRGQQVTLSCSPISGHRSVSWYQQTPGQGLQFLFEYFSETQRNKGNFPGRFSGRQFSNSRSEMNVSTLELGDSALYLCASSKDSATNEKLFFGSGTQLSVL.

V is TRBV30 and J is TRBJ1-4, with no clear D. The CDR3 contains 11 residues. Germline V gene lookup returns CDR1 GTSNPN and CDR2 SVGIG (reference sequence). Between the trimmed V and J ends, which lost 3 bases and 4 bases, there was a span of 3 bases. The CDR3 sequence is CAWRGNEKLFF. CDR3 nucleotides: TGTGCCTGGAGAGGTAATGAAAAACTGTTTTTT.

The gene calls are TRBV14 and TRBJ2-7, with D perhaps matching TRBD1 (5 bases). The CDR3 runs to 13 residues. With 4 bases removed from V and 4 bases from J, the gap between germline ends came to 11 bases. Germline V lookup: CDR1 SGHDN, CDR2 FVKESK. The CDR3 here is CASSRQNPYEQYF. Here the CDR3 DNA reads TGTGCCAGCAGCCGACAGAATCCTTACGAGCAGTACTTC.

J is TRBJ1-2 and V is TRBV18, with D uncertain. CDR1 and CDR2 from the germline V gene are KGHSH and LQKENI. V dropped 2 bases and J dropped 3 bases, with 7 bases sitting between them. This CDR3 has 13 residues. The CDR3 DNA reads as TGTGCCAGCTCACCATCCGACTACTATGGCTACACCTTC. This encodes CASSPSDYYGYTF.

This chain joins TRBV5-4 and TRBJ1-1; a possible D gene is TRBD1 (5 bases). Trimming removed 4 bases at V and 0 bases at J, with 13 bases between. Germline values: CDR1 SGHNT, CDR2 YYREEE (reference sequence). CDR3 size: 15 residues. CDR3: CASSPPGALNTEAFF. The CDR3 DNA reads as TGTGCCAGCAGCCCCCCTGGGGCCCTGAACACTGAAGCTTTCTTT.

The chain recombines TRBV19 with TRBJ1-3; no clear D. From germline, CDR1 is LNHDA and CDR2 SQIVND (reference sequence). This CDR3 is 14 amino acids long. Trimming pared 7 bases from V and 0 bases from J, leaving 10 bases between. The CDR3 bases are TGTGCCAGTACGGTTACCCCCTCTGGAAACACCATATATTTT. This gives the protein CASTVTPSGNTIYF.

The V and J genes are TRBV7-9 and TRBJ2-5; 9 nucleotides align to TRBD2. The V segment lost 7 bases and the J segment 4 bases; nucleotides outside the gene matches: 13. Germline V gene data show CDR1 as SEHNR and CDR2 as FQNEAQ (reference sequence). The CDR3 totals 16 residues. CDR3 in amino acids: CASKLAGSHGGETQYF. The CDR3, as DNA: TGTGCCAGCAAGCTAGCGGGGAGCCACGGGGGAGAGACCCAGTACTTC.

CDR3 sequence: CASSPGQAPATLHF. CDR3 DNA: TGTGCCAGCTCACCGGGACAGGCTCCCGCAACCCTCCACTTT. The J gene is TRBJ1-6, the V gene TRBV18, with TRBD1 identical over 8 bases. After removal of 3 bases from V and 14 bases from J, the junction contained 9 bases not matched to a gene. The CDR3 sequence is 14 residues long. In germline, CDR1 is KGHSH, CDR2 LQKENI.

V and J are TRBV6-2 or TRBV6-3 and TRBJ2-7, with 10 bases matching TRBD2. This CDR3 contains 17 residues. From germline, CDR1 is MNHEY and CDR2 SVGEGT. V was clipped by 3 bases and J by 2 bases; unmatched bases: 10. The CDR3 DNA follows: TGTGCCAGCAGTTATTATCCCGGGACTAGCGATACCTACGAGCAGTACTTC. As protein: CASSYYPGTSDTYEQYF.

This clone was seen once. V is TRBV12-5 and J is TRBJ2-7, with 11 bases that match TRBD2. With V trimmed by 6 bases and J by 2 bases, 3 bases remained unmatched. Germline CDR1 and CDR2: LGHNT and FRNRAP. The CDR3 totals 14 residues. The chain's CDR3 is CASGGTSGTYEQYF. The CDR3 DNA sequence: TGTGCTAGTGGGGGGACTAGCGGAACCTACGAGCAGTACTTC.

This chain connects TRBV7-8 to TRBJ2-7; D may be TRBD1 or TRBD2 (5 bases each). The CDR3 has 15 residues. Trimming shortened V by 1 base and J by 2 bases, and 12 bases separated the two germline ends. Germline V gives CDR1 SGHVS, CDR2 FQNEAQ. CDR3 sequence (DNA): TGTGCCAGCAGCTTAGTTGGGGGAGAGGCCTACGAGCAGTACTTC. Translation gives CASSLVGGEAYEQYF.